This record concerns one T cell receptor (beta chain) sequence. This entry belongs to a study of blood T cell repertoires in COVID-19. Study-wide context: T cells, B-cell-depleted T cells, or PBMCs supplied cDNA or gDNA.

The CDR3 has 14 residues. V lost 3 bases, J lost 9 bases, and 15 bases lay in between. Germline V lookup: CDR1 MNHNS, CDR2 SASEGT. The protocol was immunoSEQ multiplex PCR, while the TCRdb copy is restricted to in-frame clones and leaves out a portion. The sample lists 120,000 to 150,000 clones; 70% to 90% were seen once. The receptor was isolated from a human donor in a cohort sampled during active COVID-19. Material: peripheral blood. The chain joins TRBV6-1 to TRBJ2-1, with D perhaps matching TRBD1 (5 bases). The CDR3 bases are TGTGCCAGCAGTGACAGGGTATCGGGCGGTGAGCAGTTCTTC. It codes for CASSDRVSGGEQFF.